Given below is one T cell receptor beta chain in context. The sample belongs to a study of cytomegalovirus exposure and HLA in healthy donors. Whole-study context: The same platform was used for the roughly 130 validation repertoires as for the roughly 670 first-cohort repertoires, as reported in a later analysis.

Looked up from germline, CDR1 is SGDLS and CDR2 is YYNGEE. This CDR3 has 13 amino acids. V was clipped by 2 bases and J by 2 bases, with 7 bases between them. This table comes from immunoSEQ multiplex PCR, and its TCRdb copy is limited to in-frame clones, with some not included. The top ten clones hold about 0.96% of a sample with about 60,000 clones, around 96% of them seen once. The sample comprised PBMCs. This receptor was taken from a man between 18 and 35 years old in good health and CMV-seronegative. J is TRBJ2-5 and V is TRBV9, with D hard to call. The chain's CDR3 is CASSVRSQETQYF. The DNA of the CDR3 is TGTGCCAGCAGCGTTAGATCGCAAGAGACCCAGTACTTC.